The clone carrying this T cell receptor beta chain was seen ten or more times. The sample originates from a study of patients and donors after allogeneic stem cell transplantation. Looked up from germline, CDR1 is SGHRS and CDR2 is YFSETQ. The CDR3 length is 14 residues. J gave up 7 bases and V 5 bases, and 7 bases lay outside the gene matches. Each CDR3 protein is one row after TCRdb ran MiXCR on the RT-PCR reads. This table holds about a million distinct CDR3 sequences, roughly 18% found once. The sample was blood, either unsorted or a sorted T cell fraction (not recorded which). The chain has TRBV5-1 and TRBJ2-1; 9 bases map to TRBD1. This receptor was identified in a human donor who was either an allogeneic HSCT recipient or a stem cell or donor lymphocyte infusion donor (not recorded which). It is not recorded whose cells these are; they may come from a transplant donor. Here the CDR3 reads CASRGTGSMNEQFF. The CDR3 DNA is TGCGCCAGCAGAGGGACAGGGAGTATGAATGAGCAGTTCTTC.